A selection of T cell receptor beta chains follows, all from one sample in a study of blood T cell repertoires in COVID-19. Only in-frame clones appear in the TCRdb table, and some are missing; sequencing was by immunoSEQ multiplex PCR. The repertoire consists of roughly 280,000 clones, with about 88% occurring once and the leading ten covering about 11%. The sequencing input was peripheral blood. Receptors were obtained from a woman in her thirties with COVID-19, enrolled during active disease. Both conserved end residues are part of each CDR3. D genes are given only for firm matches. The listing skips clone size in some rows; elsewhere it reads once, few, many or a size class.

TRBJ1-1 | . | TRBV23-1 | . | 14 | TGCGCCAGACGTGCGGGGGGAATGAACACTGAAGCTTTCTTT | CARRAGGMNTEAFF
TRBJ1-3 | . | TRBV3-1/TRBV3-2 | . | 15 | TGTGCCAGCAGCCGGGAGGCTCTCTCTGGAAACACCATATATTTT | CASSREALSGNTIYF
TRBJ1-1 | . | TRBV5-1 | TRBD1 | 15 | TGCGCCAGCAGCCCAGGACAGGGTTGGAACACTGAAGCTTTCTTT | CASSPGQGWNTEAFF
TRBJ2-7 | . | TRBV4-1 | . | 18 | TGCGCCAGCAGCCCTACGTCAACGCCCTCCTCGGGACAATACGAGCAGTACTTC | CASSPTSTPSSGQYEQYF
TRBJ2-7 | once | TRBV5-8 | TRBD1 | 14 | TGTGCCAGCAACCGGCGACAGGGGATCTACGAGCAGTACTTC | CASNRRQGIYEQYF
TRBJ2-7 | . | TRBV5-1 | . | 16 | TGCGCCAGCAGCTTGGTGGGGGCCCAGCCCAGCTACGAGCAGTACTTC | CASSLVGAQPSYEQYF
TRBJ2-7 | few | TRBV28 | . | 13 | TGTGCCAGCAGCCGAGGACAGCGCTACGAGCAGTACTTC | CASSRGQRYEQYF
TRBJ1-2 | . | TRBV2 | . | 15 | TGTGCCAGCAGCCCACAGGCGGGGATAACGGATGGCTACACCTTC | CASSPQAGITDGYTF
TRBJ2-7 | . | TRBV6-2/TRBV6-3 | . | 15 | TGTGCCAGCAGTTACTCCCATTTCCAGGGATACGAGCAGTACTTC | CASSYSHFQGYEQYF
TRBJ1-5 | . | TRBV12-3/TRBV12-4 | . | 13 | TGTGCCAGCAGTTTCCAGGGGTATCAGCCCCAGCATTTT | CASSFQGYQPQHF
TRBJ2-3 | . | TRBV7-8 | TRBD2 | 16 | TGTGCCGGCTCCCCTGGGACTAGCGGAGTAACAGATACGCAGTATTTT | CAGSPGTSGVTDTQYF
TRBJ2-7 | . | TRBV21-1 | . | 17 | TGTGCCAGCAGCCCAGTGACTAGCGGGCCCCCCTCCTACGAGCAGTACTTC | CASSPVTSGPPSYEQYF
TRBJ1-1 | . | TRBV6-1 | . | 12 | TGTGCCAGCAGTGACAGGGTTCCTGAAGCTTTCTTT | CASSDRVPEAFF
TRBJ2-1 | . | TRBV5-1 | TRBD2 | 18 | TGCGCCAGCAGCCGGCTGGGGCCTCTAGCGGGAGAAGGAGGTGAGCAGTTCTTC | CASSRLGPLAGEGGEQFF
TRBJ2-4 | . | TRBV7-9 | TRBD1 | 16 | TGTGCCAGCAGCCCACCTTACAGGGGTGGTCGGGACATTCAGTACTTC | CASSPPYRGGRDIQYF
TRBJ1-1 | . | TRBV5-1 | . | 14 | TGCGCCAGCAGCGCCTCAGGGGCCGGGACTGAAGCTTTCTTT | CASSASGAGTEAFF
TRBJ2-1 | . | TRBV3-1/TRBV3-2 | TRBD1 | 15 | TGTGCCAGCAGCGCCCGGGACAGGGGGTACAATGAGCAGTTCTTC | CASSARDRGYNEQFF
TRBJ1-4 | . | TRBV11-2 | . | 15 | TGTGCCAGCAGCTTAGTAGGAGGGTATAATGAAAAACTGTTTTTT | CASSLVGGYNEKLFF
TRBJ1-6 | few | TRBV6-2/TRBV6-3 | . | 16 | TGTGCCAGCAGTTTTCCACTGGACACCTATAATTCACCCCTCCACTTT | CASSFPLDTYNSPLHF
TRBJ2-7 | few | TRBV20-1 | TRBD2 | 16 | TGCAGTGCTAGTGTGTCTAGCGGGAGTCGGGGCTACGAGCAGTACTTC | CSASVSSGSRGYEQYF
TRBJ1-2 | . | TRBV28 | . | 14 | TGTGCCACCAGACTTGGGAGAGGACTCTATGGCTACACCTTC | CATRLGRGLYGYTF
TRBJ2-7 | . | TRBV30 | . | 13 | TGTGCCTGGAGTATAGGGGCGACCTACGAGCAGTACTTC | CAWSIGATYEQYF
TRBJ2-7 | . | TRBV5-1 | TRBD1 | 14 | TGCGCCAGCAGCCGGGACAGGGGCTCCTACGAGCAGTACTTC | CASSRDRGSYEQYF
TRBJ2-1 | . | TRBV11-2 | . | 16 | TGTGCCAGCAGCCGCCGGGAGCGGACCAACTACAATGAGCAGTTCTTC | CASSRRERTNYNEQFF
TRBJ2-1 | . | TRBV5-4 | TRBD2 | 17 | TGTGCCAGCAGCCCAGGGGGGCGACTAGCGGGGTACAATGAGCAGTTCTTC | CASSPGGRLAGYNEQFF
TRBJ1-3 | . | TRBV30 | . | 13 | TGTGCCTGGAGTCCTACTCGTGGAAACACCATATATTTT | CAWSPTRGNTIYF
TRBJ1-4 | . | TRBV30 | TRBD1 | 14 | TGTGCCTGGAATCCGGGACAGGGTGCGGAAAAACTGTTTTTT | CAWNPGQGAEKLFF
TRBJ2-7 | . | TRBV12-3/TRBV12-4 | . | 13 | TGTGCCAGCAGTTTAGTTGGGAGATACGAGCAGTACTTC | CASSLVGRYEQYF
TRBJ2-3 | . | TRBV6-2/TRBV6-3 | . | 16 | TGTGCCAGCAGTTTCACCCGGAGGGTCCGCACAGATACGCAGTATTTT | CASSFTRRVRTDTQYF
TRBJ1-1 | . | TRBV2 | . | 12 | TGTGCCAGCATGGGCCCGAACACTGAAGCTTTCTTT | CASMGPNTEAFF
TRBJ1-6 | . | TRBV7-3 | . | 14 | TGTGCCAGCAGCTTAATGGGCCGAAATTCACCCCTCCACTTT | CASSLMGRNSPLHF
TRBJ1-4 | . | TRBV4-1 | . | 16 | TGCGCCAGCAGCCAAGAGGGGGGGGCAGCTAATGAAAAACTGTTTTTT | CASSQEGGAANEKLFF
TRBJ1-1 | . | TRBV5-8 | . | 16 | TGTGCCAGCAGCTTGGCCTTTGTGGGAGGGGCCACTGAAGCTTTCTTT | CASSLAFVGGATEAFF
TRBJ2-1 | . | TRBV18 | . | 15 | TGTGCCAGCTCACCACAGCCGACATCCAACAATGAGCAGTTCTTC | CASSPQPTSNNEQFF
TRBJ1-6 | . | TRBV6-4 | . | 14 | TGTGCCAGCAGTGCAGGGCAGACCCATTCACCCCTCCACTTT | CASSAGQTHSPLHF
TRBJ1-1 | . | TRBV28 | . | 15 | TGTGCCAGCAGAGAGTGGACCGTCACACTCGGGAAAGCTTTCTTT | CASREWTVTLGKAFF
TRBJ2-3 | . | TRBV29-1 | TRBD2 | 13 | TGCAGCGTCCCACTAGCGCGAGCAGATACGCAGTATTTT | CSVPLARADTQYF
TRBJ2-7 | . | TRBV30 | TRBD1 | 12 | TGTGCCTGGAGTGGACAGGGTTACGAGCAGTACTTC | CAWSGQGYEQYF
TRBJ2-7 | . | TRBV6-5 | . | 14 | TGTGCCAGCGCGATTACCGCAATCTCCTACGAGCAGTACTTC | CASAITAISYEQYF
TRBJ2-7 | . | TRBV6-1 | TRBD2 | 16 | TGTGCCAGCAGTGAAGCGGTGGCACTAGCGGGATCGGAGCAGTACTTC | CASSEAVALAGSEQYF
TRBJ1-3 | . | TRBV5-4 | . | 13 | TGTGCCAGCAGCCTACGAGGAGGAAACACCATATATTTT | CASSLRGGNTIYF
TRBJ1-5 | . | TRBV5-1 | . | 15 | TGCGCCAGCAGCCCGGGGGATCTGTACAATCAGCCCCAGCATTTT | CASSPGDLYNQPQHF
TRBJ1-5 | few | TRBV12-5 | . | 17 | TGTGCTAGTGGATGCGTGAGCACAGGACATAGCAATCAGCCCCAGCATTTT | CASGCVSTGHSNQPQHF
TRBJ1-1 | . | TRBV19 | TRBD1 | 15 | TGTGCCAGTAGTAGGGGGACAGGGTGGACCACTGAAGCTTTCTTT | CASSRGTGWTTEAFF
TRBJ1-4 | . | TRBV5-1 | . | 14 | TGCGCCAGCAGCTTGTCAGCGATCAATGAAAAACTGTTTTTT | CASSLSAINEKLFF
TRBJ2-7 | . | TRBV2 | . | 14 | TGTGCCACCAATTCCCAGCGGGCTTCCTACGAGCAGTACTTC | CATNSQRASYEQYF
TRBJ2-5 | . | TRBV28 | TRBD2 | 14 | TGTGCCAGCAGACCTAGCGGGGGGGGAGAGACCCAGTACTTC | CASRPSGGGETQYF
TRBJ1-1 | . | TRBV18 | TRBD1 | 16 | TGTGCCAGCTCACCCTACCAGACAGGGGGGCACACTGAAGCTTTCTTT | CASSPYQTGGHTEAFF
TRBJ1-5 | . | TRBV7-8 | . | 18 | TGTGCCAGCAGCTTAGCGCGAGATGCGGGCGGTAAGAATCAGCCCCAGCATTTT | CASSLARDAGGKNQPQHF
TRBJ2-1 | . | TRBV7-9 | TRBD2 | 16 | TGTGCCAGCAGGCCTGCTGGGACTAACTCCTACAATGAGCAGTTCTTC | CASRPAGTNSYNEQFF
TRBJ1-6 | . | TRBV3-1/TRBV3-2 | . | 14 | TGTGCCAGCAGCCCCGCCAGGGGCAATTCACCCCTCCACTTT | CASSPARGNSPLHF
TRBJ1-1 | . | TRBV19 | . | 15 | TGTGCCAGTAGTATCACCGGGAGAGGGGACACTGAAGCTTTCTTT | CASSITGRGDTEAFF
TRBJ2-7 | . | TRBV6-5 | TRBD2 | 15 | TGTGCCAGCAGTTACGCGCGGGGGAGCGCCTACGAGCAGTACTTC | CASSYARGSAYEQYF
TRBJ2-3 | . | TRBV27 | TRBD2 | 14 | TGTGCCAGCAGGGTTAGCGGGAGAACAGATACGCAGTATTTT | CASRVSGRTDTQYF
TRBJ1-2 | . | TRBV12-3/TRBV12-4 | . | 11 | TGTGCCAGCAGTGCCGGAGGTGGCTACACCTTC | CASSAGGGYTF
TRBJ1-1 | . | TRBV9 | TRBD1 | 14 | TGTGCCAGCAGCAGGGGGCGGCAGAACACTGAAGCTTTCTTT | CASSRGRQNTEAFF
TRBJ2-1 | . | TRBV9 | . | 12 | TGTGCCAGCAGCGTAGGGCTTGGTGAGCAGTTCTTC | CASSVGLGEQFF